Below, 14 T cell receptor beta chains from the same sample are listed, as sequenced in a study of molecular identifiers for immune sequencing clone quantification. TCRdb itself ran the PCR reads through MiXCR, one entry per CDR3 protein. The sample contains about 630,000 distinct CDR3 sequences, less than 30% of which appear only once. Sequenced input: naive CD8+ T cells from blood, with Jurkat cell RNA spiked in. Indicated subset: FACS-sorted CD8+CD4-CCR7+CD45RA+ naive T cells. The source is a human donor in good health. Some libraries in this study had Jurkat cell RNA spiked in.

In its sample, this clonotype was seen a few times. The gene calls are TRBV4-1 and TRBJ1-1; D not resolved. This CDR3 is built from 15 residues. The V and J ends lost 0 bases and 1 base respectively, with 9 bases between them. The germline V gene encodes CDR1 MGHRA and CDR2 YSYEKL. The CDR3 loop reads CASSQDNRRNTEAFF. As DNA, the CDR3 is TGCGCCAGCAGCCAAGATAATCGCAGGAACACTGAAGCTTTCTTT.

The sample holds many counts of this clonotype. The V call is TRBV6-4, the J call TRBJ1-1; a weak D match, TRBD1 (6 bases). The CDR3 contains 11 residues. Germline V gene sequence: CDR1 MRHNA, CDR2 SNTAGT. The V and J ends lost 6 bases and 9 bases respectively, with 11 bases between them. For the CDR3, the DNA is TGTGCCAGCAGCTCCGGGACAAAAGCTTTCTTT. Encoded protein: CASSSGTKAFF.

This clonotype was counted ten times or more. This rearrangement joins TRBV6-2 or TRBV6-3 to TRBJ2-7; D uncertain. The CDR3 is 13 amino acids. The germline V and J ends were trimmed by 2 bases and 2 bases, with 7 bases remaining between them. From germline, CDR1 is MNHEY and CDR2 SVGEGT. As DNA, the CDR3 is TGTGCCAGCAGTTACGGGCAGACCTACGAGCAGTACTTC. Amino acid sequence: CASSYGQTYEQYF.

In its sample, this clonotype was seen a few times. This rearrangement joins TRBV4-1 to TRBJ2-1; TRBD2 agrees at 8 bases. V was clipped by 1 base and J by 9 bases; unmatched bases: 5. The germline CDR1 and CDR2 sequences are MGHRA and YSYEKL. The length of the CDR3 is 14 residues. The CDR3 DNA sequence: TGCGCCAGCAGCCAAGGAGCGGGAGCGGCTGAGCAGTTCTTC. This codes for CASSQGAGAAEQFF.

The chain has TRBV5-3 and TRBJ1-6; D ambiguous. TRBV5-3 is placed among ORFs of uncertain function. Trimming pared 8 bases from V and 10 bases from J, leaving 19 bases between. The CDR3 totals 14 residues. CDR3 sequence (DNA): TGTGCCAGCACCGTCAAGGTTGGCGGATCACCCCTCCACTTT. Residues: CASTVKVGGSPLHF.

This clonotype appeared a few times. The chain links TRBV29-1 to TRBJ1-1; a possible D gene is TRBD1 (5 bases). V was trimmed by 6 bases and J by 0 bases, leaving 17 bases between them. Germline lookup yields CDR1 SQVTM and CDR2 ANQGSEA. This CDR3 contains 15 residues. The CDR3 nucleotides are TGCAGCGTCCCTAGCGAAGGGACCGTGAACACTGAAGCTTTCTTT. The encoded protein is CSVPSEGTVNTEAFF.

This chain joins TRBV25-1 and TRBJ1-6; D ambiguous. CDR1 and CDR2 from the germline V gene are MGHDK and SYGVNS. The CDR3 covers 12 residues. Trimming left V 7 bases short and J 9 bases short, with 10 bases between. The CDR3 DNA reads TGTGCCAGCACCGGGAAGGGTTCACCCCTCCACTTT. Translated: CASTGKGSPLHF.

This clonotype was detected many times. This rearrangement joins TRBV27 to TRBJ2-7, with 7 bases matching TRBD1. The CDR3 length is 13 residues. With V trimmed by 6 bases and J by 4 bases, 6 bases remained unmatched. Germline lookup yields CDR1 MNHEY and CDR2 SMNVEV (reference sequence). CDR3 DNA sequence: TGTGCCAGCAGCCAGACAGGGTTATACGAGCAGTACTTC. This translates into CASSQTGLYEQYF.

This clonotype was recorded at least ten times. The chain joins TRBV28 to TRBJ2-2, with no clear D. Germline lookup yields CDR1 MDHEN and CDR2 SYDVKM. Trimming took off 5 bases at V and 2 bases at J, with 15 bases between the two ends. The CDR3 covers 16 residues. Here the CDR3 reads CASSTVGQANTGELFF. Here the CDR3 DNA reads TGTGCCAGCAGTACCGTCGGGCAGGCTAACACCGGGGAGCTGTTTTTT.

This clonotype was seen ten or more times. The rearrangement uses TRBV21-1 and TRBJ2-3; TRBD1 reflects the table's D call only, with no check against the DNA. TRBV21-1 is a recognized pseudogene. The CDR3 covers 16 residues. DNA of the CDR3: TGTGCCAGCAGCAAAGAACAGGGGGGATTCACAGATACGCAGTATTTT. It encodes CASSKEQGGFTDTQYF.

Points on this clonotype: It may be a read error: a sequence one base away is much more abundant. The rearrangement uses TRBV24-1 and TRBJ2-1; tentative D call: TRBD1 (6 bases). This CDR3 is 15 amino acids long. Trimming stripped 0 bases from V and 9 bases from J, with 14 bases between. CDR1 and CDR2 from the germline V gene are KGHDR and SFDVKD. This chain's CDR3 is CATSDLRTANSEQFF. In nucleotides, the CDR3 is TGTGCCACCAGTGATTTGCGGACAGCGAACAGTGAGCAGTTCTTC.

This clonotype was counted many times. The chain uses TRBV28 and TRBJ1-4; D is uncertain. The CDR3 is made up of 16 amino acids. From germline, CDR1 is MDHEN and CDR2 SYDVKM. Trimming pared 5 bases from V and 3 bases from J, leaving 16 bases between. The CDR3, as DNA: TGTGCCAGCAGTCCGATTATGGGTGCGGCTAATGAAAAACTGTTTTTT. Its protein is CASSPIMGAANEKLFF.

As for this clonotype: A much larger clonotype is one base distant, so this may be a read error. Since the CDR3 does not end with the conserved phenylalanine or tryptophan, this likely comes from a read error. The chain is built from TRBV19 and TRBJ2-3; D is possibly TRBD2 (5 bases). V was clipped by 2 bases and J by 3 bases, with 18 bases between them. Germline V gene data show CDR1 as LNHDA and CDR2 as SQIVND (reference sequence). The CDR3 is 17 residues long. CDR3 region: CASSIYSSREYTDTQYL. The CDR3 region has the DNA TGTGCCAGTAGTATATACAGCTCGAGGGAGTATACAGATACGCAGTATTTA.

Comments on this clonotype: One end of the junction varies from germline; a read error may be responsible. The chain combines TRBV4-1 with TRBJ1-5, with TRBD1 identical over 8 bases. The CDR3 loop spans 15 amino acids. The V gene's germline CDR1 is MGHRA and CDR2 YSYEKL. CDR3 coding DNA: TGCGCGAGCAGCCAAGAGGACAGGGTCGATCAGCCCCAGCATTTT. Protein: CASSQEDRVDQPQHF.